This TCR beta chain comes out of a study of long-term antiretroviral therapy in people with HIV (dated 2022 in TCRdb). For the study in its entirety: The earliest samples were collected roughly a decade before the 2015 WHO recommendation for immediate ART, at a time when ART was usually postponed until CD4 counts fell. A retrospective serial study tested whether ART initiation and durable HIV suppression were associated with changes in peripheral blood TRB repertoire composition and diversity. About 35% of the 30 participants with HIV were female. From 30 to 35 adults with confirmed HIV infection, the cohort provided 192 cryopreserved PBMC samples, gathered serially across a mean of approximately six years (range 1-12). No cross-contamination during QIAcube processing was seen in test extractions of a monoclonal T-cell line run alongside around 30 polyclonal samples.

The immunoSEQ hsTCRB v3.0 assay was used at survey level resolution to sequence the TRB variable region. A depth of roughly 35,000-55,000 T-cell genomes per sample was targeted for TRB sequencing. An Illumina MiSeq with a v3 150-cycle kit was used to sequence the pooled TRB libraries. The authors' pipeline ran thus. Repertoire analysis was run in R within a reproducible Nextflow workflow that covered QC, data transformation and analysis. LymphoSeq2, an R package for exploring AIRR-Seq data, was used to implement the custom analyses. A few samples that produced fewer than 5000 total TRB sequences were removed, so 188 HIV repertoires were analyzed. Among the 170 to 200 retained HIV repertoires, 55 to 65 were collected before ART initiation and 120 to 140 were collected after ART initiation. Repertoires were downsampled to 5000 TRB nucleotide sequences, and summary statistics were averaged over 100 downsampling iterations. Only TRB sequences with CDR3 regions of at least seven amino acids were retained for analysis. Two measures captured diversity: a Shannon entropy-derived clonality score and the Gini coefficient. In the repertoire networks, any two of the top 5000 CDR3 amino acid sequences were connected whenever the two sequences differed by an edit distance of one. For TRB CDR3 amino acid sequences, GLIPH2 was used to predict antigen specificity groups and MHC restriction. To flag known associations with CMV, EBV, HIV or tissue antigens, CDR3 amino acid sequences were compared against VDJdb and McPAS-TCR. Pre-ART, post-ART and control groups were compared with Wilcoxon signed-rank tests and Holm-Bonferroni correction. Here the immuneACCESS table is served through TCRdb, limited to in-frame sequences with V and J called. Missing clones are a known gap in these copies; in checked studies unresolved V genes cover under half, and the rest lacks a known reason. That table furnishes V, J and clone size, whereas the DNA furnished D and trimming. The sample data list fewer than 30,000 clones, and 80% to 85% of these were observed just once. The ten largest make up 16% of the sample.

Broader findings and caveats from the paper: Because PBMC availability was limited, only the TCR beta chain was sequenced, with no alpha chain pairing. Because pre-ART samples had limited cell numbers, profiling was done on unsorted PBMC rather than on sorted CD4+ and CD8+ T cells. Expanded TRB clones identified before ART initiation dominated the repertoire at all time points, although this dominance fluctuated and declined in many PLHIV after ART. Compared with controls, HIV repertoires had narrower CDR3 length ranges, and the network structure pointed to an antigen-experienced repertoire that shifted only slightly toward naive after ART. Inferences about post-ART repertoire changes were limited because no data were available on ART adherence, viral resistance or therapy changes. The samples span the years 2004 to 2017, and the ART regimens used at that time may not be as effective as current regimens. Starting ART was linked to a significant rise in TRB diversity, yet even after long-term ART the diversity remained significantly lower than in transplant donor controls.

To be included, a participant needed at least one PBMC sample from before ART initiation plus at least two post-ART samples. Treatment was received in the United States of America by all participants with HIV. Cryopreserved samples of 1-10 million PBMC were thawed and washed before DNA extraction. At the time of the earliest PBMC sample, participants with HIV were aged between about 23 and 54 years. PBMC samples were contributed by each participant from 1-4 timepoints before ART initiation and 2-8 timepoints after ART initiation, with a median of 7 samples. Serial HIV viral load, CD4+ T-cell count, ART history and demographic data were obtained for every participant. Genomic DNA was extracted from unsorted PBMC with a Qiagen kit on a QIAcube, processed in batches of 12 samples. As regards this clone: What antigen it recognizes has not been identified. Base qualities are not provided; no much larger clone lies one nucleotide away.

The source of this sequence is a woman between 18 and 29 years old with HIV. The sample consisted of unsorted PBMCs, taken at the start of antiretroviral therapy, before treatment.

CDR3 protein: CASSFHKDTEAFF. The nucleotides are TGTGCCAGCAGTTTCCACAAAGACACTGAAGCTTTCTTT. This chain is built from TRBV28 and TRBJ1-1, with no confident D gene call. Trimming at the junction amounts to 3 bases on V and 3 bases on J, and the germline ends lie 8 bases apart. Including cysteine and phenylalanine, the CDR3 has 13 amino acids. Of the read, only the CDR3 DNA is kept; its 39 bases are in frame from base 1. CDR1 is given as MDHEN and CDR2 as SYDVKM, both from the germline V gene.